These 26 T cell receptor beta chains were sequenced from one sample in a study of blood T cells in healthy people across ages. Primed by a sample-barcoded 5' primer and a J-beta primer mix, a second PCR proceeded for 7 to 11 cycles. TCRdb passed the 5' RACE reads through MiXCR, listing each CDR3 protein once. The table has 710,000 or so distinct CDR3 sequences, roughly 32% seen once. The sequenced material came from blood. Receptors originate from a woman at least 80 years old in good health.

Many counts were recorded for this clonotype. The chain uses TRBV15 and TRBJ2-6; 12 bases are a match to TRBD1. CDR1 is LNHNV, CDR2 YYDKDF, per germline (reference sequence). Trimming cost V 4 bases and J 3 bases; bases outside gene matches: 4. The CDR3 spans 17 residues. The CDR3 reads CATSTRDRGLGANVLTF. CDR3 nucleotide sequence: TGTGCCACCAGCACCCGGGACAGGGGGCTTGGGGCCAACGTCCTGACTTTC.

The chain employs TRBV7-9 and TRBJ2-2, with D perhaps TRBD1 (6 bases). The germline V gene encodes CDR1 SEHNR and CDR2 FQNEAQ (reference sequence). The V gene lost 3 bases and the J gene lost 1 base, with 12 bases spanning the gap. CDR3 size: 16 residues. Here the CDR3 reads CASSFLGAKNTGELFF. CDR3 in DNA: TGTGCCAGCAGCTTTTTGGGGGCTAAGAACACCGGGGAGCTGTTTTTT.

This clonotype was observed many times. The CDR3 loop is CASSTGAGLNQETQYF. The CDR3 nucleotides are TGTGCCAGCAGCACCGGGGCAGGGCTAAACCAAGAGACCCAGTACTTC. The chain is built from TRBV9 and TRBJ2-5; D might be TRBD1 or TRBD2, each matching 5 bases. Germline V gene data show CDR1 as SGDLS and CDR2 as YYNGEE. This CDR3 has 16 amino acids. The germline V and J ends were trimmed by 4 bases and 0 bases, with 16 bases remaining between them.

In regard to this clonotype: Without the conserved terminal phenylalanine or tryptophan, this CDR3 likely stems from a read error. This chain joins TRBV3-1 and TRBJ1-5; TRBD1 is a possible D gene (6 bases). V gave up 3 bases and J gave up 7 bases, with 13 bases separating them. The CDR3 has 14 amino acids. Germline V gives CDR1 LGHDT, CDR2 YNNKEL (reference sequence). CDR3 coding DNA: TGTGCCAGCAGCCAGGCCAGGGGTCGGCAGCCCCAGCATTTA. Its protein product is CASSQARGRQPQHL.

This clonotype was counted a single time. The V gene is TRBV5-1, the J gene TRBJ2-4, with 7 bases aligning to TRBD1. The DNA end is a closer match to TRBJ2-7, so the J assignment may be wrong. The CDR3 is 15 residues long. The V gene's germline CDR1 is SGHRS and CDR2 YFSETQ. The CDR3 DNA is TGCGCCAGCAGCTTGGAACTACAGGGGACCTACGAGCAGTACTTC. It yields the protein CASSLELQGTYEQYF.

Points on this clonotype: A much larger clone differs from this one at a single base, so this may be a read error. The CDR3 end shows no conserved phenylalanine or tryptophan, and so a read error is likely. The rearrangement links TRBV30 to TRBJ2-5; D remains ambiguous. The last part of the DNA fits TRBJ2-7 better; the J call may be wrong. The CDR3 loop spans 11 amino acids. The germline gives CDR1 GTSNPN, CDR2 SVGIG (reference sequence). The CDR3 sequence: CAWSVAHEQYL. The CDR3 bases are TGTGCCTGGAGTGTTGCCCACGAGCAGTACTTA.

This clonotype was counted a few times. This may stem from a read error, because a much larger clone lies one nucleotide away. The rearrangement uses TRBV5-1 and TRBJ2-6; D ambiguous. Germline V gene lookup returns CDR1 SGHRS and CDR2 YFSETQ. The length of the CDR3 is 14 residues. V gave up 3 bases and J gave up 4 bases, with 8 bases separating them. Here the CDR3 reads CASSWLGGANVLTF. As DNA, the CDR3 is TGCGCCAGCAGCTGGTTGGGGGGGGCCAACGTCCTGACTTTC.

This clonotype was detected only a few times. The rearrangement uses TRBV7-2 and TRBJ1-1, with 7 bases that match TRBD1. From germline, CDR1 is SGHTA and CDR2 FQGNSA. This CDR3 has 16 amino acids. The V segment lost 1 base and the J segment 10 bases; nucleotides outside the gene matches: 15. The CDR3 region has the DNA TGTGCCAGCAGCTTAGGTTCGGGGACAGCGCAGACGGGAGCTTTCTTT. It specifies CASSLGSGTAQTGAFF.

The chain uses TRBV6-2 or TRBV6-3 and TRBJ2-7, with D hard to call. Germline assignment: CDR1 MNHEY and CDR2 SVGEGT. V was cut by 2 bases and J by 2 bases, with 10 bases left in between. CDR3 size: 14 residues. In nucleotides, the CDR3 is TGTGCCAGCAGTTACCCCGGACGCCCCTACGAGCAGTACTTC. Translation: CASSYPGRPYEQYF.

The rearrangement uses TRBV5-1 and TRBJ2-7; possible D gene TRBD1, 6 bases. The length of the CDR3 is 17 residues. Trimming took off 0 bases at V and 5 bases at J, with 21 bases between the two ends. CDR1 SGHRS and CDR2 YFSETQ come from the germline V gene. CDR3 nucleotides: TGCGCCAGCAGCTTGGCCCTGACAGGAGATAATATGGACGAGCAGTACTTC. This translates into CASSLALTGDNMDEQYF. Variable domain in full (rest from reference TRBV5-1 and TRBJ2-7): KAGVTQTPRYLIKTRGQQVTLSCSPISGHRSVSWYQQTPGQGLQFLFEYFSETQRNKGNFPGRFSGRQFSNSRSEMNVSTLELGDSALYLCASSLALTGDNMDEQYFGPGTRLTVT.

This clonotype came up once. This rearrangement joins TRBV24-1 to TRBJ2-3, with 9 positions matching TRBD1. The CDR3 loop spans 17 amino acids. Germline V lookup: CDR1 KGHDR, CDR2 SFDVKD. J lost 4 bases, V lost 4 bases, and 11 bases had no gene match. The CDR3 loop is CATSDSTGTGPPDTQYF. The CDR3 DNA sequence: TGTGCCACCAGTGACTCGACCGGGACAGGGCCTCCAGATACGCAGTATTTT.

V usage is TRBV6-6 and J usage is TRBJ1-4; 7 bases map to TRBD1. The CDR3 has 14 residues. J was trimmed by 5 bases and V by 8 bases; bases with no gene match: 8. CDR1 is MNHNY, CDR2 SVGAGI, per germline (reference sequence). The CDR3 DNA follows: TGTGCCAGCGGCCCGGGACAGAAAAATGAAAAACTGTTTTTT. Translating gives CASGPGQKNEKLFF.

This clonotype was observed at least ten times. This chain connects TRBV3-1 to TRBJ2-1; 8 bases match TRBD1. This CDR3 spans 13 amino acids. The germline V gene encodes CDR1 LGHDT and CDR2 YNNKEL (reference sequence). V was pared by 4 bases and J by 9 bases, with 5 bases of the junction left unmatched. The CDR3 spells CASSPSGGFEQFF. The CDR3 DNA reads as TGTGCCAGCAGCCCCTCAGGGGGCTTTGAGCAGTTCTTC.

This clonotype occurred a few times. V gene TRBV5-5 combines with J gene TRBJ1-4; no reliable D call. From germline, CDR1 is SGHKS and CDR2 YYEKEE (reference sequence). The CDR3 is 13 residues long. V was shortened by 3 bases and J by 6 bases, with 9 bases between the two germline ends. This CDR3 reads CASSSGPDEKLFF. The CDR3 region has the DNA TGTGCCAGCAGCTCCGGACCGGATGAAAAACTGTTTTTT. Variable domain in full (rest from reference TRBV5-5 and TRBJ1-4): DAGVTQSPTHLIKTRGQQVTLRCSPISGHKSVSWYQQVLGQGPQFIFQYYEKEERGRGNFPDRFSARQFPNYSSELNVNALLLGDSALYLCASSSGPDEKLFFGSGTQLSVL.

This clonotype was detected ten times or more. The V call is TRBV7-3, the J call TRBJ2-3, with TRBD2 as a possible D gene (5 bases). This CDR3 contains 15 residues. Germline V gives CDR1 SGHTA, CDR2 FQGTGA. V gave up 4 bases and J gave up 1 base, with 12 bases separating them. The CDR3 reads CASSSPGGRTDTQYF. The CDR3 nucleotides are TGTGCCAGCAGCTCCCCAGGCGGGCGCACAGATACGCAGTATTTT.

V and J are TRBV7-6 and TRBJ2-1; 11 bases fit TRBD2. Germline assignment: CDR1 SGHVS and CDR2 FNYEAQ. The CDR3 totals 19 residues. Trimming at V came to 2 bases and at J to 0 bases, leaving 9 bases not matched to a gene. The CDR3 region is CASSLSPTTSGSSYNEQFF. The DNA for the CDR3 is TGTGCCAGCAGCTTATCGCCCACAACTAGCGGGAGCTCCTACAATGAGCAGTTCTTC.

This clonotype was seen a handful of times. V and J are TRBV28 and TRBJ2-1, with 12 bases aligning to TRBD2. Germline V gives CDR1 MDHEN, CDR2 SYDVKM. CDR3 length: 17 amino acids. The trim removed 2 bases at V and 8 bases at J, leaving 10 bases unmatched. CDR3 amino acids: CASSLDVLAGGRDEQFF. For the CDR3, the DNA is TGTGCCAGCAGTTTAGACGTACTAGCGGGGGGCCGGGATGAGCAGTTCTTC. The whole variable domain, remainder taken from reference TRBV28 and TRBJ2-1, is DVKVTQSSRYLVKRTGEKVFLECVQDMDHENMFWYRQDPGLGLRLIYFSYDVKMKEKGDIPEGYSVSREKKERFSLILESASTNQTSMYLCASSLDVLAGGRDEQFFGPGTRLTVL.

The table lists this clonotype with many counts. CDR3 DNA: TGTGCCAGCAGCTTAGAGATCTCCTGGCGGACTGAAGCTTTCTTT. Protein sequence: CASSLEISWRTEAFF. The rearrangement uses TRBV7-2 and TRBJ1-1; D uncertain. The V end was cut by 1 base, the J end by 5 bases, with 14 bases between. Germline V gene sequence: CDR1 SGHTA, CDR2 FQGNSA. This CDR3 has 15 residues.

This clonotype was counted many times. The chain carries TRBV7-2 and TRBJ2-7; no clear D gene. CDR3 length equals 15 residues. V lost 1 base, J lost 1 base, and 11 bases lay in between. Germline CDR1 is SGHTA and CDR2 is FQGNSA. CDR3 in DNA: TGTGCCAGCAGCTTAGATCCAGCCACGTCCTACGAGCAGTACTTC. Its protein is CASSLDPATSYEQYF.

This clonotype occurred many times. The V and J genes are TRBV28 and TRBJ1-2, with 9 bases that match TRBD1. Germline V gene data show CDR1 as MDHEN and CDR2 as SYDVKM. The trim removed 3 bases at V and 9 bases at J, leaving 11 bases unmatched. The CDR3 consists of 15 residues. CDR3 region: CASSFTWGQGRRYTF. As DNA, the CDR3 is TGTGCCAGCAGTTTTACGTGGGGACAGGGTCGGCGCTACACCTTC.

At least ten counts were recorded for this clonotype. The rearrangement links TRBV7-2 to TRBJ2-5; no clear D. The germline gives CDR1 SGHTA, CDR2 FQGNSA. V was clipped by 5 bases and J by 2 bases, with 3 bases between them. The CDR3 has 11 amino acids. In DNA, the CDR3 is TGTGCCAGCAGCCAACAAGAGACCCAGTACTTC. Translated: CASSQQETQYF.

The V gene is TRBV5-1, the J gene TRBJ1-6, with unresolved D. CDR3 length: 14 residues. Trimming pared 0 bases from V and 8 bases from J, leaving 9 bases between. Germline CDR1 SGHRS, CDR2 YFSETQ. CDR3: CASSLESVDSPLHF. The CDR3 DNA reads as TGCGCCAGCAGCTTGGAGTCAGTGGATTCACCCCTCCACTTT.

This clonotype was seen ten or more times. The chain joins TRBV10-3 to TRBJ2-3; TRBD2 aligns across 9 bases. Losses at the gene ends were 2 bases for V and 0 bases for J; bases not matched to a gene: 0. The CDR3 spans 15 residues. CDR1 is ENHRY and CDR2 is SYGVKD in the germline V gene. Written as DNA, the CDR3 is TGTGCCATCAGTGAGCTAGCGGGGAGCACAGATACGCAGTATTTT. It encodes CAISELAGSTDTQYF.

This clonotype came up many times. V and J are TRBV9 and TRBJ2-3; D gene ambiguous. CDR3 length equals 16 residues. Germline V gene lookup returns CDR1 SGDLS and CDR2 YYNGEE. Trimming left V 0 bases short and J 0 bases short, with 11 bases between. CDR3 amino acids: CASSVGSSLSTDTQYF. CDR3 sequence (DNA): TGTGCCAGCAGCGTAGGTTCATCCCTGAGCACAGATACGCAGTATTTT. The variable domain in full, with the rest retrieved from reference TRBV9 and TRBJ2-3, is DSGVTQTPKHLITATGQRVTLRCSPRSGDLSVYWYQQSLDQGLQFLIQYYNGEERAKGNILERFSAQQFPDLHSELNLSSLELGDSALYFCASSVGSSLSTDTQYFGPGTRLTVL.

This clonotype has ten or more counts. The chain uses TRBV7-9 and TRBJ2-7; TRBD1 matches at 8 bases. CDR3 size: 15 residues. Germline CDR1 reads SEHNR; CDR2 reads FQNEAQ (reference sequence). V lost 5 bases, J lost 4 bases, and 10 bases stayed unmatched. CDR3 bases: TGTGCCAGCAGCCTAGGACAGGGCCTCGTTTACGAGCAGTACTTC. This codes for CASSLGQGLVYEQYF.

This clonotype was recorded a few times. The rearrangement links TRBV27 to TRBJ1-6; D is possibly TRBD1 (5 bases). CDR1 is MNHEY, CDR2 SMNVEV, per germline (reference sequence). Trimming took 2 bases from V and 9 from J, leaving 14 bases between them. The CDR3 extends over 15 amino acids. The DNA of the CDR3 is TGTGCCAGCAGTTTAGGAGGAGGGGCGAGTTCACCCCTCCACTTT. It encodes CASSLGGGASSPLHF.